These 10 T cell receptor beta chains came from one sample sequenced in a study of blood T cell repertoires in COVID-19 (dated by TCRdb to about 2020). The library was produced with the immunoSEQ multiplex PCR assay. This immuneACCESS table, as held by TCRdb, lists in-frame sequences with V and J called but not all clones. Of the missing ones, under half trace to an unresolved V gene in checked studies; the others have no known cause. The sample data list some 190,000 clones, and more than 70% of these were observed just once. The ten most abundant clones make up around 4.5% of the sample. The sample consisted of PBMCs or T cells enriched from blood (not recorded which). All receptors derive from a man aged 30 to 39 with acute COVID-19.

The CDR3 loop is CASSESSGGASNEQFF. CDR3 bases: TGCGCCAGCAGTGAGTCGTCGGGGGGGGCCTCCAATGAGCAGTTCTTC. The rearrangement joins TRBV10-1 to TRBJ2-1, with TRBD2 matching 8 bases. The V gene end was trimmed by 0 bases and the J gene end by 6 bases; junction bases not matched to a gene: 7. Germline CDR1 WNHNN, CDR2 SYGVQD (reference sequence). The CDR3 runs to 16 residues.

The rearrangement links TRBV9 to TRBJ2-2, with 7 positions matching TRBD1. The CDR3 loop spans 16 amino acids. Germline lookup yields CDR1 SGDLS and CDR2 YYNGEE. The trim removed 8 bases at V and 6 bases at J, leaving 16 bases unmatched. Here the CDR3 DNA reads TGTGCCAGAACAGGGGATCACATCGTCGGGCCCGGGGAGCTGTTTTTT. As protein: CARTGDHIVGPGELFF.

V usage is TRBV4-1 and J usage is TRBJ1-1; tentative D call: TRBD1 (5 bases). The germline CDR1 and CDR2 sequences are MGHRA and YSYEKL. The CDR3 has 15 amino acids. V dropped 6 bases and J dropped 3 bases, with 17 bases sitting between them. The CDR3 sequence is CASSSQGPWDTEAFF. CDR3 sequence (DNA): TGCGCCAGCAGTTCCCAGGGTCCGTGGGACACTGAAGCTTTCTTT.

The rearrangement joins TRBV12-3 or TRBV12-4 to TRBJ2-7, with TRBD1 matching over 11 bases. The ends lost 3 bases at V and 6 bases at J; junction bases unmatched: 1. The length of the CDR3 is 13 residues. In DNA form, the CDR3 reads TGTGCCAGCAGTTTCGGGACAGGGGGCGAGCAGTACTTC. This encodes CASSFGTGGEQYF.

The chain carries TRBV29-1 and TRBJ2-7; 8 bases match TRBD1. The germline gives CDR1 SQVTM, CDR2 ANQGSEA. V shed 7 bases and J 7 bases; nucleotides not matched to a gene: 9. The CDR3 is made up of 12 amino acids. CDR3: CSARTGRLEQYF. CDR3 coding DNA: TGCAGCGCGCGGACAGGGCGTTTGGAGCAGTACTTC.

This chain's CDR3 is CASSPTLGTDTQYF. DNA of the CDR3: TGTGCCAGCAGCCCGACATTGGGCACAGATACGCAGTATTTT. The genes are TRBV5-6 and TRBJ2-3; the D is unclear. V shed 4 bases and J shed 1 base, with 10 bases lying between them. Germline CDR1 and CDR2: SGHDT and YYEEEE. This CDR3 contains 14 residues.

The chain joins TRBV4-1 to TRBJ1-2, with D tentatively TRBD1 (5 bases). The CDR3 extends over 15 amino acids. Germline V gene lookup returns CDR1 MGHRA and CDR2 YSYEKL. Trimming pared 2 bases from V and 4 bases from J, leaving 14 bases between. For the CDR3, the DNA is TGCGCCAGCAGCCAACCATTCAACAGGCGCTATGGCTACACCTTC. It codes for CASSQPFNRRYGYTF.

The chain recombines TRBV18 with TRBJ1-2, with D possibly being TRBD1 (6 bases). The CDR3 covers 16 residues. V lost 3 bases to trimming and J lost 2 bases, with 16 bases between them. Germline V lookup: CDR1 KGHSH, CDR2 LQKENI. The DNA for the CDR3 is TGTGCCAGCTCACCCGTTTCGACAGGCCCAAACTATGGCTACACCTTC. Residues: CASSPVSTGPNYGYTF.

This clone occurred once. V usage is TRBV5-6 and J usage is TRBJ2-1, with unresolved D. Germline CDR1 reads SGHDT; CDR2 reads YYEEEE. V lost 0 bases to trimming and J lost 0 bases, with 7 bases between them. The CDR3 is 15 residues long. The CDR3 region is CASSLDFLSYNEQFF. In nucleotides, the CDR3 is TGTGCCAGCAGCTTGGATTTTCTCTCCTACAATGAGCAGTTCTTC.

This chain links TRBV9 with TRBJ2-2; 10 bases agree with TRBD2. Germline values: CDR1 SGDLS, CDR2 YYNGEE. The CDR3 loop spans 16 amino acids. The J segment lost 5 bases and the V segment lost 4 bases, leaving 8 bases of the junction unmatched. In nucleotides, the CDR3 is TGTGCCAGCAGCTTAAGCGGGGGGGCCGTTACCGGGGAGCTGTTTTTT. Its translation: CASSLSGGAVTGELFF.